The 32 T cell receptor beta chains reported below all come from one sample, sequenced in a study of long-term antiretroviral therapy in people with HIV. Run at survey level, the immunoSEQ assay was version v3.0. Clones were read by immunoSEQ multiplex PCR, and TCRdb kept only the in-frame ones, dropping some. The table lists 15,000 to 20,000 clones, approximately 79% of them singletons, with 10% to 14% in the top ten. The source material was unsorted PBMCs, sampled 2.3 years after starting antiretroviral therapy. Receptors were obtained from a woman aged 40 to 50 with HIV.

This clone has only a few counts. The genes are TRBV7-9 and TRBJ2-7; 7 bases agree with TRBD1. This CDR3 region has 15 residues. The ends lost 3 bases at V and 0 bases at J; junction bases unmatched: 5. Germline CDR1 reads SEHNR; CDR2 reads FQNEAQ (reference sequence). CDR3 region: CASSFPGQDSYEQYF. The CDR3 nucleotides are TGTGCCAGCAGCTTCCCTGGACAGGACTCCTACGAGCAGTACTTC.

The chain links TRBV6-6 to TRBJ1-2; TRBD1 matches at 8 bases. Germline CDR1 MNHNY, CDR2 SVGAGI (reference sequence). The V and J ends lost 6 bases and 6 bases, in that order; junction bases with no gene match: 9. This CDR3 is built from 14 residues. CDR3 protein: CASSQSTGVDGYTF. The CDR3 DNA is TGTGCCAGCAGCCAGTCGACAGGGGTCGATGGCTACACCTTC.

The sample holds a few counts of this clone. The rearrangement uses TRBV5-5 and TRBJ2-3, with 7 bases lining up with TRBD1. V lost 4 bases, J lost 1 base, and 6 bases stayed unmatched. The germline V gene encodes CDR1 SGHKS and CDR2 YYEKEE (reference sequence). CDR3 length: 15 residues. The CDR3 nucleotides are TGTGCCAGCAGCCTGACAGGGATGGGCACAGATACGCAGTATTTT. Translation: CASSLTGMGTDTQYF.

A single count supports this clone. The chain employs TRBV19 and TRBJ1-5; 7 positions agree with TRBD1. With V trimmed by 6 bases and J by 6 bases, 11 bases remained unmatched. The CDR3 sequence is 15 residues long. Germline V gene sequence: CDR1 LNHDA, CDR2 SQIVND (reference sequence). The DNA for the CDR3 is TGTGCCAGTAGGGACAGGACCCAAGGTACTCAGCCCCAGCATTTT. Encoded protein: CASRDRTQGTQPQHF.

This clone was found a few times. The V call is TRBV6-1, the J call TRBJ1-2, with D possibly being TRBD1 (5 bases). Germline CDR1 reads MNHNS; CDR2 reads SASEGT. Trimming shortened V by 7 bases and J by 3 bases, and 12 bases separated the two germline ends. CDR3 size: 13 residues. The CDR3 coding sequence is TGTGCCAGCACCAGGGTAGAGGACTATGGCTACACCTTC. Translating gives CASTRVEDYGYTF.

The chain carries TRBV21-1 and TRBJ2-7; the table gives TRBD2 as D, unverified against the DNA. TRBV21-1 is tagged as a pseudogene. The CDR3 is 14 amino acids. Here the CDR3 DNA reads TGTGCCAGCCCGGCGGGGCCTAGCTCCTACGAGCAGTACTTC. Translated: CASPAGPSSYEQYF.

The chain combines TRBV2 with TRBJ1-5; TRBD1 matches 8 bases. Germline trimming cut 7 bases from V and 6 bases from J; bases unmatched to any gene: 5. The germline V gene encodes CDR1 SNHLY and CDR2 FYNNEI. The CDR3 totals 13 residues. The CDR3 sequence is CASNQDRAQPQHF. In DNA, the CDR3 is TGTGCCAGCAACCAGGACAGGGCTCAGCCCCAGCATTTT.

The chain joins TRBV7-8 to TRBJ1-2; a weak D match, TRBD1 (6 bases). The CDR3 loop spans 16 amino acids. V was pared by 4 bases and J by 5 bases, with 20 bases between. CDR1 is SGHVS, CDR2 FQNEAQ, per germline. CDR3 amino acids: CASSWDGGLEIYGYTF. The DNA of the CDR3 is TGTGCCAGCAGCTGGGATGGGGGGCTAGAGATTTATGGCTACACCTTC.

In DNA form, the CDR3 reads TGTGCCAGCAGCCCCTCCCCGGGCAACCGCGGCACCGGGGAGCTGTTTTTT. Translating gives CASSPSPGNRGTGELFF. J is TRBJ2-2 and V is TRBV7-7; D call uncertain. This CDR3 region has 17 residues. V was shortened by 5 bases and J by 4 bases, with 20 bases between the two germline ends. The germline V gene has CDR1 SSHAT and CDR2 FNYEAQ (reference sequence).

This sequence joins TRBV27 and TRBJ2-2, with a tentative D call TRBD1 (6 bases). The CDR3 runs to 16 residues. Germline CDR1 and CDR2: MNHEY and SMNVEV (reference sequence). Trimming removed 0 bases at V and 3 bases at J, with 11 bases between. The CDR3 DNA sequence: TGTGCCAGCAGTTTATCGATGTACAGGGACACCGGGGAGCTGTTTTTT. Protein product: CASSLSMYRDTGELFF.

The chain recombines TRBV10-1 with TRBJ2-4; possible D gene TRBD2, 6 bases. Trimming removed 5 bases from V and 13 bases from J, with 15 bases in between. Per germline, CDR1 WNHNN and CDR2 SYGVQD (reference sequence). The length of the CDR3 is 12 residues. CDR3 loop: CASSPFAGPQYF. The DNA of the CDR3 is TGCGCCAGCAGTCCTTTTGCGGGGCCCCAGTACTTC.

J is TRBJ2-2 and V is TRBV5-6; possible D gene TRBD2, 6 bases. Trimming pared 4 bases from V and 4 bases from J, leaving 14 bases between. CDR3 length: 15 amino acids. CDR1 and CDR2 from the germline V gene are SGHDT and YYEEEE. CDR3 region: CASSRLGATTGELFF. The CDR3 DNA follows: TGTGCCAGCAGCCGACTAGGGGCCACCACCGGGGAGCTGTTTTTT. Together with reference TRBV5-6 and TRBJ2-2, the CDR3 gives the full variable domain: DAGVTQSPTHLIKTRGQQVTLRCSPKSGHDTVSWYQQALGQGPQFIFQYYEEEERQRGNFPDRFSGHQFPNYSSELNVNALLLGDSALYLCASSRLGATTGELFFGEGSRLTVL.

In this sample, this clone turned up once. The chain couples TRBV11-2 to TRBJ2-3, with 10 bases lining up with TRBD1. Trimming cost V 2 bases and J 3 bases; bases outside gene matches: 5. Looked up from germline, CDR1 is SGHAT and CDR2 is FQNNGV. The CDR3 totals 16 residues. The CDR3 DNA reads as TGTGCCAGCAGCTTAAATCTGGGACAGGGGACAGATACGCAGTATTTT. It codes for CASSLNLGQGTDTQYF. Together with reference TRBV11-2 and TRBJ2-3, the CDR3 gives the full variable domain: EAGVAQSPRYKIIEKRQSVAFWCNPISGHATLYWYQQILGQGPKLLIQFQNNGVVDDSQLPKDRFSAERLKGVDSTLKIQPAKLEDSAVYLCASSLNLGQGTDTQYFGPGTRLTVL.

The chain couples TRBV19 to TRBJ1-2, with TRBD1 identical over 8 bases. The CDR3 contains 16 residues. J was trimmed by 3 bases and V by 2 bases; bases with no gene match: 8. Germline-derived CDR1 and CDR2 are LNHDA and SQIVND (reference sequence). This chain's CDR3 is CASSIIPDRVDYGYTF. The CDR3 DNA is TGTGCCAGTAGTATAATTCCGGACAGGGTCGACTATGGCTACACCTTC. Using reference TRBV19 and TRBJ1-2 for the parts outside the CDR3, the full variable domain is DGGITQSPKYLFRKEGQNVTLSCEQNLNHDAMYWYRQDPGQGLRLIYYSQIVNDFQKGDIAEGYSVSREKKESFPLTVTSAQKNPTAFYLCASSIIPDRVDYGYTFGSGTRLTVV.

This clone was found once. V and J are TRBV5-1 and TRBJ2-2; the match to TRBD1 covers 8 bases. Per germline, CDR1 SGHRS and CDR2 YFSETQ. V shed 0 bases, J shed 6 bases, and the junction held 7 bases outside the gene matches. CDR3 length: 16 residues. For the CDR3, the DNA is TGCGCCAGCAGCTTGGCCGGGCAGGGGGCCGCCGGGGAGCTGTTTTTT. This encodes CASSLAGQGAAGELFF.

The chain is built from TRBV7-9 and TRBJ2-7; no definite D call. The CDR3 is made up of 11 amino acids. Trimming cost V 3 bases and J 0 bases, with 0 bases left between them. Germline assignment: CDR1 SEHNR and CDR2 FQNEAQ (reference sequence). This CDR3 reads CASSFSYEQYF. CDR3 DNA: TGTGCCAGCAGCTTCTCCTACGAGCAGTACTTC.

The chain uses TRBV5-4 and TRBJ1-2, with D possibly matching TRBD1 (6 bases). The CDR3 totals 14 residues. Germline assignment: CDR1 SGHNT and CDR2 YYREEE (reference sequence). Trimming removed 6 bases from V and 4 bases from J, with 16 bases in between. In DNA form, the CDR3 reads TGTGCCAGCACCGGTCGAGGCAGGGGCTATGGCTACACCTTC. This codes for CASTGRGRGYGYTF.

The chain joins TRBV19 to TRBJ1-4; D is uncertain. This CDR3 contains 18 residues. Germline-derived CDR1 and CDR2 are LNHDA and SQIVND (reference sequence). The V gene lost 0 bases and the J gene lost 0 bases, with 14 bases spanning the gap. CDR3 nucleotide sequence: TGTGCCAGTAGTATAGATCTTGTGCAAGATGCAACTAATGAAAAACTGTTTTTT. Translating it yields CASSIDLVQDATNEKLFF.

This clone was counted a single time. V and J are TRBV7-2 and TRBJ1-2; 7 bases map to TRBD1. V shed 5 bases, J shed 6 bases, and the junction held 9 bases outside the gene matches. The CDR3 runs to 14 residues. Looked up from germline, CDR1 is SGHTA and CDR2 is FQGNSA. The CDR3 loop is CASSVRQGGDGYTF. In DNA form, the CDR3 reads TGTGCCAGCAGCGTTAGACAGGGAGGGGATGGCTACACCTTC. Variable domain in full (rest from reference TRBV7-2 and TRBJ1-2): GAGVSQSPSNKVTEKGKDVELRCDPISGHTALYWYRQSLGQGLEFLIYFQGNSAPDKSGLPSDRFSAERTGGSVSTLTIQRTQQEDSAVYLCASSVRQGGDGYTFGSGTRLTVV.

The CDR3 loop reads CASSLEGASGASTDTQYF. The CDR3 DNA sequence: TGCGCCAGCAGCTTGGAGGGAGCTAGCGGGGCTAGCACAGATACGCAGTATTTT. The chain carries TRBV5-1 and TRBJ2-3; TRBD2 aligns across 9 bases. The CDR3 sequence is 18 residues long. Unmatched junction bases numbered 8, after V lost 0 bases and J lost 0 bases. CDR1 is SGHRS and CDR2 is YFSETQ in the germline V gene.

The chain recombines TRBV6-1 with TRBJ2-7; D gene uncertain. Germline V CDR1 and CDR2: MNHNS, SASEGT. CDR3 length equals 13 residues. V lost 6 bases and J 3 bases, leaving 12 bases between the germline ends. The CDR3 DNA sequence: TGTGCCAGCAGCGAGTACCCCGTCTACGAGCAGTACTTC. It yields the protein CASSEYPVYEQYF.

The CDR3 DNA follows: TGTGCCAGCAGCTTAGTTAGCGGGACCGGGGATGAGCAGTTCTTC. This sequence encodes CASSLVSGTGDEQFF. The chain employs TRBV7-6 and TRBJ2-1; TRBD2 matches at 8 bases. The germline V gene encodes CDR1 SGHVS and CDR2 FNYEAQ. The CDR3 runs to 15 residues. Trimming took 1 base from V and 8 from J; bases not matched to a gene: 7.

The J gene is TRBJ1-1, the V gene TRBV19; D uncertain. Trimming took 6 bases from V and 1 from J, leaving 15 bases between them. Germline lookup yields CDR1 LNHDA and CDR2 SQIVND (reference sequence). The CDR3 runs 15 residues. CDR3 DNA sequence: TGTGCCAGTAGCCAGTACGAAGGTTCGAACACTGAAGCTTTCTTT. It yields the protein CASSQYEGSNTEAFF.

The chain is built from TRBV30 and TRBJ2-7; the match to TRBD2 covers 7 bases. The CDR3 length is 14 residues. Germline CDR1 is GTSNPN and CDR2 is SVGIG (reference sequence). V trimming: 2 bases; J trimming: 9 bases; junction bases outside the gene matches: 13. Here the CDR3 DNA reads TGTGCCTGGAGTCATGGGGGGGGTTCGTTCGGGCAGTACTTC. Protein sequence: CAWSHGGGSFGQYF.

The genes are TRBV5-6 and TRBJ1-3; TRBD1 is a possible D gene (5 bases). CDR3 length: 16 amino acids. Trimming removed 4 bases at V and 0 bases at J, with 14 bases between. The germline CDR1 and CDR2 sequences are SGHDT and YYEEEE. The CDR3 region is CASSRTPGLSGNTIYF. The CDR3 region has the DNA TGTGCCAGCAGCAGGACACCAGGCCTCTCTGGAAACACCATATATTTT.

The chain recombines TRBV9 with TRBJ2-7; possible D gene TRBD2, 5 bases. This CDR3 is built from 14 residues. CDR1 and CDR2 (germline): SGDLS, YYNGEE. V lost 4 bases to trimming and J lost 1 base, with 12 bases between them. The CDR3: CASSPDGESYEQYF. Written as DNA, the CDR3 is TGTGCCAGCAGCCCCGACGGGGAATCCTACGAGCAGTACTTC.

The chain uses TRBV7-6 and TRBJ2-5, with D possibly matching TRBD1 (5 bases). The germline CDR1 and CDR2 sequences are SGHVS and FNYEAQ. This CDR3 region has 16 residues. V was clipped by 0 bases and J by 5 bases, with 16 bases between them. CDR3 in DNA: TGTGCCAGCAGCTTAGCAACTTCCGTTTCAGGGGAGACCCAGTACTTC. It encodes CASSLATSVSGETQYF.

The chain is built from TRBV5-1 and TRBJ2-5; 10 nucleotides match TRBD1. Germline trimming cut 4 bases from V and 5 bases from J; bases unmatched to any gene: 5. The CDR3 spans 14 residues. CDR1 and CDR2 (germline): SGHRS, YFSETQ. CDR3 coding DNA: TGCGCCAGCAGCCCTGGGACAGGGGTTGAGACCCAGTACTTC. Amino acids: CASSPGTGVETQYF.

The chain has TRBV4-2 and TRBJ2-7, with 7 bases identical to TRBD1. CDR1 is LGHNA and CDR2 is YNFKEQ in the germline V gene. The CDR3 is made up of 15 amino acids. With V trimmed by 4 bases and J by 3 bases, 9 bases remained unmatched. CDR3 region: CASSLRQGGDYEQYF. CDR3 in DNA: TGTGCCAGCAGCCTCCGACAGGGTGGGGACTACGAGCAGTACTTC.

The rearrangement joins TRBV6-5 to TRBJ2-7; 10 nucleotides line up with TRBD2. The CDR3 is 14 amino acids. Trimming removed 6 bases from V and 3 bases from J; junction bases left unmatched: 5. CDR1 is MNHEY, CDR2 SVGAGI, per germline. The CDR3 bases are TGTGCCAGCAGCCCCGGGACTAGCGTCTACGAGCAGTACTTC. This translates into CASSPGTSVYEQYF.

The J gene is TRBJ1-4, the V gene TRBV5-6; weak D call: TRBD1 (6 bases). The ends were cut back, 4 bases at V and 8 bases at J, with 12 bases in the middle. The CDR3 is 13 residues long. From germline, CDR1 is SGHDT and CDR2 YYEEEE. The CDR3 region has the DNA TGTGCCAGCAGCGTCAGGGGAGGCGAAAAACTGTTTTTT. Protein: CASSVRGGEKLFF.

CDR3 sequence: CASRGNLYEQYF. Written as DNA, the CDR3 is TGCGCCAGCCGGGGGAATCTCTACGAGCAGTACTTC. The rearrangement uses TRBV10-1 and TRBJ2-7, with a tentative D call TRBD2 (6 bases). Germline CDR1 reads WNHNN; CDR2 reads SYGVQD (reference sequence). This CDR3 comprises 12 residues. Trimming pared 8 bases from V and 3 bases from J, leaving 11 bases between.